This TCR beta chain stems from a study of T cells in Graves' hyperthyroidism and ophthalmopathy. Looked up from germline, CDR1 is SGHVS and CDR2 is FQNEAQ. The V and J ends lost 7 bases and 12 bases respectively, with 18 bases between them. This CDR3 has 12 amino acids. This clonotype was seen once. Graves' hyperthyroidism was deemed stable given no ophthalmopathy progression within 18 months. Diagnoses were established using clinical symptoms, serum thyroxine and TRAb, thyroid ultrasound and orbital computed tomography. The source material, RNA transcripts, was used to amplify TCR beta CDR3 regions. A first-round RT-PCR of the TCR CDR3 used the HTBI primer set. TCRdb used MiXCR to reprocess the multiplex PCR reads, holding one entry per CDR3 protein. Of 700,000 to 950,000 distinct CDR3 sequences in the sample, roughly 32% were seen once.

This sequence joins TRBV7-8 and TRBJ1-2, with D unclear. This clonotype was obtained from a woman between 40 and 55 years old with Graves' hyperthyroidism. The source material was blood. CDR3 protein: CASTLSGGGHTF. As DNA, the CDR3 is TGTGCCAGCACCCTTAGCGGAGGCGGCCACACCTTC.